The source of this T cell receptor (beta chain) is a study of blood T cells in healthy people across ages (dated by TCRdb to the mid-2010s). Regarding the study in general: Template switching captured roughly one uniquely barcoded TCR beta cDNA molecule per two T cells in model experiments. The study analyzed two additional independent replicas of 1 million unique cDNA reads from the same blood draw for two donors, one aged 18 to 30 and one aged 80 or older. The donors were divided into four age groups: young (average approximately 17 years), middle-aged (about 39), aged (62) and long-lived (about 80). Age-related changes in TCR beta repertoire diversity were measured in the study by deep sequencing normalized with unique cDNA molecular identifiers.

As encoded in the germline V gene, CDR1 is MNHNS while CDR2 is SASEGT. Taken from cysteine to phenylalanine, the CDR3 has 18 residues. Only the CDR3 DNA stays, 54 bases, in frame from base 1. The library relied on 5' RACE. The reads were generated on an Illumina HiSeq 2500. A second PCR of roughly 6 to 12 cycles was performed with a sample-barcoded 5' primer and a J-beta primer mix. A template-switch 5' adaptor carrying 12 random nucleotides introduced a unique molecular identifier onto each TCR beta cDNA molecule. Each sample yielded at least 2.5 million CDR3-containing paired-end reads. First-strand cDNA synthesis was performed from all RNA using the Mint cDNA synthesis kit, with priming by a TRBC-specific oligonucleotide. Following uracil-DNA glycosylase treatment, a first 18-cycle PCR with universal primers M1SS and BC2_uni_R was performed on all cDNA. In the source study's methods: Normalization of each sample was performed by random selection of 1 million high-quality reads, each carrying a distinct molecular identifier. Reads sharing molecular identifiers were discarded rather than binned into consensus sequences. MiTCR, run with a Q25 quality threshold and the strictest error-elimination algorithm, handled CDR3 identification, clonotype clustering and error correction. A nonparametric unseen species model with Euler transformation was used to estimate a lower bound on total TCR beta diversity. TCRdb applied fastp at Q25 and MiXCR to the public reads, then kept only in-frame beta chains. A single entry per CDR3 protein holds the most common genes and DNA from its merged rows. What appears here as the V and J calls and clone size reflects TCRdb's work, not the paper's. In all, the sample holds about 800,000 distinct CDR3 sequences, and around a quarter of those were seen once. The ten largest clones add up to under 4% of the sample.

This clonotype has just a few counts. The antigen this receptor binds is unknown. No qualities accompany the bases; no much larger clone lies one base away. The donors were roughly 40 Caucasian individuals from Russia, aged roughly 6 to 95 years, who were systemically healthy. Approximately 11 milliliters of peripheral blood were drawn from each donor into EDTA-treated Vacutainer tubes. Ficoll-Paque density-gradient centrifugation was used to isolate PBMCs, with at least 7 million per sample. Trizol reagent was used to extract total RNA from the PBMCs, yielding at least 6 micrograms per sample. For every donor, an aliquot of PBMCs went through flow cytometry to measure the percentages of naive CD45RAhigh/CD27high T cells. Results and caveats for the whole study, not just this receptor: Bulk unsorted PBMC profiling prevented conclusive comparison of naive and antigen-experienced compartments. As age increased, observed TCR beta diversity per million T cells dropped in a roughly linear way, and a significant reduction was already evident by age around 41. Compared with the aged group, more naive CD4+ T cells, fewer expanded clones and increased TCR diversity were shown by the long-lived group, suggesting age selection. The percentage of naive T cells measured by flow cytometry correlated strongly with observed TCR beta diversity. Because donor CMV infection status was unknown, age-related changes in expanded clonotypes were potentially confounded. Total diversity estimates from one million sequenced T cells were considered lower bounds and underestimates.

The same sample was also studied in work on T cells of mothers and their children. As that second study puts it: The donors were nine systemically healthy Caucasian individuals, made up of three mothers and their six children. cDNA synthesis consumed the entire amount of extracted RNA, loaded at 1.5 ug RNA in each 15 ul reaction. Sample barcodes and 2-4 random nucleotides were added via the M1S primer in the second PCR. Each mother yielded over 9.5 million TCR beta CDR3 reads and each child roughly 2.9 million reads. TCR recombination output is similarly shaped by thymic selection in related and unrelated pairs, with a minor effect exerted by inherited differences. Normalized repertoire overlap in related mother-child pairs was always slightly higher than in unrelated mother-child pairs, but the difference was never significant. No persistent microchimeric T cell clones were detected, at a sensitivity of about 100 clones per million clonotypes. To look for features that set related mother-child pairs apart from unrelated individuals, the researchers ran deep NGS to compare the TCR beta repertoires of mothers and children. On average, the children were around 11 +/- 4 years old, while the mothers were 40 +/- 4 years old. After adapter ligation was performed with NEBNext reagents, the libraries were sequenced on an Illumina HiSeq 2000 with 100+100 nt paired-end reads. To prevent cross-contamination, the mother and child libraries were prepared a month apart and were sequenced in separate runs. For each donor, between roughly 500,000 and 2,300,000 distinct TCR beta clonotypes were identified. Naive TCR beta clonotypes were estimated from low-frequency clonotypes matched to each donor's FACS-determined naive share, without sorting.

Sequenced sample: blood. The clonotype was recovered from a boy aged 5-17 years in good health. The rearrangement combines TRBV6-1 with TRBJ2-1; TRBD1 could be the D gene, as 6 bases match. The end of the DNA is better explained by TRBJ2-5, so the J call may be wrong. CDR3 region: CASSPAGALHRSAVTQYF. The nucleotide sequence is given as TGTGCCAGCAGCCCCGCAGGGGCGCTGCATCGCAGCGCAGTGACCCAGTACTTC.